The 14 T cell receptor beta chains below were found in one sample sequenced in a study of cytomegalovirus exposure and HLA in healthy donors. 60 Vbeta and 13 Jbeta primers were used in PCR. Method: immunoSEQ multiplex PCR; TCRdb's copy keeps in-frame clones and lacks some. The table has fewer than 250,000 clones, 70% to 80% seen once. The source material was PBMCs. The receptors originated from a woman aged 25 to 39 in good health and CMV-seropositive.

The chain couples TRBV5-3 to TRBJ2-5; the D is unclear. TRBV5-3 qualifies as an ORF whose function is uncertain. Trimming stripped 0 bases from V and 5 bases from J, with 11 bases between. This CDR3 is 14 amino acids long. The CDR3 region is CARSLDRPGETQYF. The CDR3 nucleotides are TGTGCCAGAAGCTTGGATAGACCAGGCGAGACCCAGTACTTC.

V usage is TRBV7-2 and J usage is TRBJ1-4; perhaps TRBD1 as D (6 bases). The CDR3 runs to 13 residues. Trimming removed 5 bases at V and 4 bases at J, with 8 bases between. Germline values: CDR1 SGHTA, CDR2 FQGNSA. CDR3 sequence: CASSKGGNEKLFF. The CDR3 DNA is TGTGCCAGCAGCAAAGGGGGTAATGAAAAACTGTTTTTT.

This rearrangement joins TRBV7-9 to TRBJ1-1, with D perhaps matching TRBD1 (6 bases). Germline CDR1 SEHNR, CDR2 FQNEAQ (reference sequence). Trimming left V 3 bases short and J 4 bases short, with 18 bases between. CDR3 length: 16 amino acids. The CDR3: CASSLDNRASPTEAFF. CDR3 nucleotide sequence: TGTGCCAGCAGCTTGGACAACAGGGCATCCCCCACTGAAGCTTTCTTT.

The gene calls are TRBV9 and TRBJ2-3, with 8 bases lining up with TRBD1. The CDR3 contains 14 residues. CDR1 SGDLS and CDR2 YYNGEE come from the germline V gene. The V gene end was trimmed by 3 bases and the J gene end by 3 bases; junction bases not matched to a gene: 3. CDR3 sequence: CASSGTGRTDTQYF. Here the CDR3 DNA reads TGTGCCAGCAGCGGGACAGGGAGGACAGATACGCAGTATTTT.

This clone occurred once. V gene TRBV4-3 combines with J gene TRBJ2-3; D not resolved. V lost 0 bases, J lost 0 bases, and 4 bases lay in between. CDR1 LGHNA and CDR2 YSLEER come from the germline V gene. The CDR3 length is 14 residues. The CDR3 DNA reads TGCGCCAGCAGCCAAGAGGCTAGCACAGATACGCAGTATTTT. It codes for CASSQEASTDTQYF.

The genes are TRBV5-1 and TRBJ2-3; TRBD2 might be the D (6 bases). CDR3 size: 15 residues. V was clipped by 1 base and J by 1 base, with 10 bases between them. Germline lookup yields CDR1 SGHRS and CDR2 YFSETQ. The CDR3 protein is CASSLLAGRTDTQYF. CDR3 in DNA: TGCGCCAGCAGCTTGTTGGCGGGGCGCACAGATACGCAGTATTTT.

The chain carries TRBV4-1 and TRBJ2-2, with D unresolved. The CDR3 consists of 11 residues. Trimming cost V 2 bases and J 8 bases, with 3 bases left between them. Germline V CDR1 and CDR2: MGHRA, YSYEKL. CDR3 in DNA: TGCGCCAGCAGCCAACGTGGGGAGCTGTTTTTT. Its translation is CASSQRGELFF.

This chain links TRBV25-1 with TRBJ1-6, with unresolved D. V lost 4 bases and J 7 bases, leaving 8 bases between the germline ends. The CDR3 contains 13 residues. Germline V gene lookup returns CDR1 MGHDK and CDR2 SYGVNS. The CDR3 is CASSVSANSPLHF. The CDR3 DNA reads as TGTGCCAGCAGTGTGAGTGCGAATTCACCCCTCCACTTT.

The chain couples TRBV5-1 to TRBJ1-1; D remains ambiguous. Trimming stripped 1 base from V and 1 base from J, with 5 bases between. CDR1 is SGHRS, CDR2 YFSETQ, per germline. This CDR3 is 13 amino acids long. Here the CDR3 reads CASSLNQNTEAFF. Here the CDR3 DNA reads TGCGCCAGCAGCTTGAATCAGAACACTGAAGCTTTCTTT.

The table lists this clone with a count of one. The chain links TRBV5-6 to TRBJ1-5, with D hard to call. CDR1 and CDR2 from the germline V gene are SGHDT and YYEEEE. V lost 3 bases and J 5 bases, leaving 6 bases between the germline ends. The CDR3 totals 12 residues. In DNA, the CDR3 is TGTGCCAGCAGCTCCCGGTATCAGCCCCAGCATTTT. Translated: CASSSRYQPQHF.

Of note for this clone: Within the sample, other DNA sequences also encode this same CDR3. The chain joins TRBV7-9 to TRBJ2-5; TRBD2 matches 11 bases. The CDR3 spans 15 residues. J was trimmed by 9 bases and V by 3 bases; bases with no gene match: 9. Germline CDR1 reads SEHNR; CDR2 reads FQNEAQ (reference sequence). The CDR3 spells CASSFTSGGGLAQYF. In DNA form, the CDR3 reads TGTGCCAGCAGCTTTACTAGCGGGGGCGGTTTGGCCCAGTACTTC.

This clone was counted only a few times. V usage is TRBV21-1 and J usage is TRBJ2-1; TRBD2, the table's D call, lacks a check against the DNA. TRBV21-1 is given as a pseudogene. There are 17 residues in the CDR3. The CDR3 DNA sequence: TGTGCCAGCAGCAGGACTAGCGGGAGTATGGCCTACAATGAGCAGTTCTTC. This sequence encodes CASSRTSGSMAYNEQFF.

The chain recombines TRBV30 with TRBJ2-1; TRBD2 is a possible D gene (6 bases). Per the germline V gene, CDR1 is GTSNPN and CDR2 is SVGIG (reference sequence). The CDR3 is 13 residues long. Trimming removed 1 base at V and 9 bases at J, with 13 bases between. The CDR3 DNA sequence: TGTGCCTGGAGTGCTTTATTGGGGGGTGAGCAGTTCTTC. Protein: CAWSALLGGEQFF.

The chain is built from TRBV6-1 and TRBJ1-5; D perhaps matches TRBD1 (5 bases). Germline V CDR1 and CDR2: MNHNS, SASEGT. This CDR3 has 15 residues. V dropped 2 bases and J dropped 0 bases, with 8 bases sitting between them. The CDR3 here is CASSETGISNQPQHF. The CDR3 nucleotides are TGTGCCAGCAGTGAAACAGGCATTAGCAATCAGCCCCAGCATTTT.